One and the same sample provided the 23 T cell receptor beta chains below, sequenced in a study of shared clonotypes between healthy human individuals. Here immunoSEQ multiplex PCR was the method, and the copy in TCRdb shows in-frame clones only, minus some. The repertoire has 2 million to 2.5 million clones, 80% to 95% of them found once; the top ten carry about 0.39%. Sequenced material: naive CD4+ T cells from PBMCs. Subset described: CD45RA+ positively selected. The receptors were sampled from a man in his late teens or twenties in good health. Some clones in this sample may be carry-over from other donors' samples.

V and J are TRBV5-1 and TRBJ1-4, with 10 bases matching TRBD1. CDR3 length: 15 residues. Trimming cost V 4 bases and J 8 bases; bases outside gene matches: 8. In germline, CDR1 is SGHRS, CDR2 YFSETQ. CDR3 DNA sequence: TGCGCCAGCAGCATTGCCGGGACAGGGGACGAAAAACTGTTTTTT. Translation gives CASSIAGTGDEKLFF.

The V and J genes are TRBV7-9 and TRBJ1-4; no clear D gene. The V end lost 2 bases, the J end lost 8 bases, and 12 bases lay between the germline ends. Looked up from germline, CDR1 is SEHNR and CDR2 is FQNEAQ (reference sequence). The CDR3 extends over 14 amino acids. Here the CDR3 reads CASSLSGLKEKLFF. The CDR3 DNA reads as TGTGCCAGCAGCTTATCCGGACTGAAAGAAAAACTGTTTTTT.

The chain joins TRBV2 to TRBJ1-4; D gene ambiguous. Germline CDR1 is SNHLY and CDR2 is FYNNEI. The CDR3 spans 14 residues. Trimming removed 1 base from V and 8 bases from J, with 11 bases in between. This CDR3 reads CASSEGRETEKLFF. The CDR3 DNA reads as TGTGCCAGCAGTGAAGGGCGGGAAACCGAAAAACTGTTTTTT.

V usage is TRBV7-9 and J usage is TRBJ2-1; 8 bases align to TRBD2. Losses at the gene ends were 3 bases for V and 6 bases for J; bases not matched to a gene: 4. Germline values: CDR1 SEHNR, CDR2 FQNEAQ (reference sequence). The CDR3 is 14 residues long. The CDR3 reads CASSFVRGGNEQFF. The CDR3 nucleotides are TGTGCCAGCAGCTTTGTACGGGGGGGCAATGAGCAGTTCTTC.

The chain links TRBV30 to TRBJ1-2; D remains unclear. The V end was cut by 4 bases, the J end by 5 bases, with 11 bases between. This CDR3 contains 12 residues. Germline CDR1 reads GTSNPN; CDR2 reads SVGIG (reference sequence). DNA of the CDR3: TGTGCCTGGACACCCTCGGGGTATGGCTACACCTTC. Its protein product is CAWTPSGYGYTF.

The V gene is TRBV5-1, the J gene TRBJ2-2, with D maybe TRBD2 (5 bases). The CDR3 covers 14 residues. Germline CDR1 and CDR2: SGHRS and YFSETQ. V dropped 0 bases and J dropped 8 bases, with 11 bases sitting between them. This CDR3 is CASSLALGEGELFF. The DNA of the CDR3 is TGCGCCAGCAGCTTGGCCCTGGGAGAAGGGGAGCTGTTTTTT.

J is TRBJ2-7 and V is TRBV4-2, with TRBD2 matching 12 bases. Germline V CDR1 and CDR2: LGHNA, YNFKEQ. V shed 2 bases, J shed 3 bases, and the junction held 5 bases outside the gene matches. The CDR3 runs 16 residues. The CDR3 sequence: CASSQLLAGGLYEQYF. Written as DNA, the CDR3 is TGTGCCAGCAGCCAACTCCTAGCGGGAGGGCTCTACGAGCAGTACTTC.

This rearrangement joins TRBV28 to TRBJ2-4; 9 bases fit TRBD1. This CDR3 region has 15 residues. J lost 0 bases, V lost 10 bases, and 7 bases had no gene match. Germline CDR1 reads MDHEN; CDR2 reads SYDVKM. The CDR3 loop reads CATEQGARAKNIQYF. The CDR3 DNA reads as TGTGCCACCGAACAGGGGGCTAGAGCCAAAAACATTCAGTACTTC.

This chain joins TRBV6-5 and TRBJ1-1, with D possibly matching TRBD1 (5 bases). V dropped 2 bases and J dropped 3 bases, with 7 bases sitting between them. This CDR3 spans 13 amino acids. The germline gives CDR1 MNHEY, CDR2 SVGAGI. CDR3 protein: CASSYVGDTEAFF. Here the CDR3 DNA reads TGTGCCAGCAGTTACGTAGGGGACACTGAAGCTTTCTTT.

The rearrangement joins TRBV5-5 to TRBJ2-5; 9 bases align to TRBD2. Looked up from germline, CDR1 is SGHKS and CDR2 is YYEKEE (reference sequence). V gave up 5 bases and J gave up 5 bases; unmatched junction bases: 10. There are 15 residues in the CDR3. Here the CDR3 DNA reads TGTGCCAGCAGGACACTAGCGGGTTTAGGGGAGACCCAGTACTTC. It yields the protein CASRTLAGLGETQYF.

The chain employs TRBV7-6 and TRBJ2-1, with D unclear. Trimming stripped 5 bases from V and 12 bases from J, with 17 bases between. The CDR3 covers 13 residues. Per germline, CDR1 SGHVS and CDR2 FNYEAQ. The CDR3 loop reads CASSPVPRTGQFF. In nucleotides, the CDR3 is TGTGCCAGCAGCCCCGTCCCGCGGACGGGGCAGTTCTTC.

The chain has TRBV12-5 and TRBJ2-7; TRBD1 agrees at 7 bases. The junction had 4 bases not matched to a gene; V was cut back by 7 bases and J by 1 base. The CDR3 runs 13 residues. The germline CDR1 and CDR2 sequences are LGHNT and FRNRAP. The CDR3 protein is CASAGTDSYEQYF. CDR3 sequence (DNA): TGTGCTAGTGCCGGGACAGATTCCTACGAGCAGTACTTC.

The chain links TRBV7-2 to TRBJ1-4; D gene uncertain. This CDR3 region has 15 residues. Trimming left V 1 base short and J 8 bases short, with 14 bases between. Per the germline V gene, CDR1 is SGHTA and CDR2 is FQGNSA. The CDR3 spells CASSLGLGWEEKLFF. CDR3 bases: TGTGCCAGCAGCTTAGGGTTAGGATGGGAGGAAAAACTGTTTTTT.

This clone has a single count. The chain recombines TRBV9 with TRBJ2-7, with 13 bases matching TRBD2. Germline CDR1 is SGDLS and CDR2 is YYNGEE. CDR3 length: 16 amino acids. Unmatched junction bases numbered 7, after V lost 4 bases and J lost 3 bases. CDR3 region: CASSPRTSGGYYEQYF. In DNA form, the CDR3 reads TGTGCCAGCAGCCCCCGGACTAGCGGGGGATACTACGAGCAGTACTTC.

CDR3 residues: CASSLQPFITEAFF. The CDR3 coding sequence is TGTGCCAGCAGCTTACAGCCCTTTATCACTGAAGCTTTCTTT. The rearrangement uses TRBV7-2 and TRBJ1-1; D ambiguous. The germline V and J ends were trimmed by 2 bases and 4 bases, with 11 bases remaining between them. This CDR3 comprises 14 residues. CDR1 is SGHTA, CDR2 FQGNSA, per germline.

J is TRBJ1-4 and V is TRBV7-3; no reliable D call. This CDR3 contains 15 residues. Trimming removed 2 bases at V and 8 bases at J, with 15 bases between. Germline V CDR1 and CDR2: SGHTA, FQGTGA. Written as DNA, the CDR3 is TGTGCCAGCAGCTTACGGGAACGAGAGGGAGAAAAACTGTTTTTT. Its protein is CASSLREREGEKLFF.

The chain employs TRBV4-3 and TRBJ2-5; D possibly corresponds to TRBD2 (6 bases). CDR1 LGHNA and CDR2 YSLEER come from the germline V gene. Trimming took 0 bases from V and 4 from J, leaving 12 bases between them. The CDR3 loop spans 15 amino acids. CDR3 DNA sequence: TGCGCCAGCAGCCAAGACGGGGGATGGGGAGAGACCCAGTACTTC. This encodes CASSQDGGWGETQYF.

V and J are TRBV10-3 and TRBJ2-2; D is ambiguous. V gave up 1 base and J gave up 0 bases, with 6 bases separating them. This CDR3 has 15 residues. The germline V gene has CDR1 ENHRY and CDR2 SYGVKD. This CDR3 reads CAISELGPNTGELFF. The CDR3 coding sequence is TGTGCCATCAGTGAGTTAGGACCGAACACCGGGGAGCTGTTTTTT.

V is TRBV5-1 and J is TRBJ1-1; tentative D call: TRBD1 (5 bases). The CDR3 extends over 14 amino acids. Germline lookup yields CDR1 SGHRS and CDR2 YFSETQ. V was cut by 6 bases and J by 2 bases, with 14 bases left in between. The CDR3 loop reads CASTLGQDNTEAFF. The CDR3 nucleotides read TGCGCCAGCACCCTGGGGCAGGATAACACTGAAGCTTTCTTT. The whole variable domain, remainder taken from reference TRBV5-1 and TRBJ1-1, is KAGVTQTPRYLIKTRGQQVTLSCSPISGHRSVSWYQQTPGQGLQFLFEYFSETQRNKGNFPGRFSGRQFSNSRSEMNVSTLELGDSALYLCASTLGQDNTEAFFGQGTRLTVV.

The genes are TRBV9 and TRBJ2-5; 10 bases match TRBD1. Trimming took 0 bases from V and 2 from J; bases not matched to a gene: 7. Germline CDR1 and CDR2: SGDLS and YYNGEE. This CDR3 is built from 17 residues. The CDR3 region has the DNA TGTGCCAGCAGCGTAGGAGCAGGGACAGGGGTACAAGAGACCCAGTACTTC. This translates into CASSVGAGTGVQETQYF.

This clone has only one observation. The chain joins TRBV28 to TRBJ1-2; TRBD1 is a possible D gene (6 bases). The CDR3 covers 15 residues. Trimming left V 5 bases short and J 4 bases short, with 17 bases between. CDR1 and CDR2 from the germline V gene are MDHEN and SYDVKM. The CDR3 protein is CASSLRTAGGYGYTF. CDR3 DNA sequence: TGTGCCAGCAGTCTGAGGACAGCGGGCGGCTATGGCTACACCTTC.

The chain has TRBV7-8 and TRBJ2-7; 7 bases are shared with TRBD2. CDR3 size: 16 residues. The trim removed 3 bases at V and 2 bases at J, leaving 10 bases unmatched. Germline V gene data show CDR1 as SGHVS and CDR2 as FQNEAQ. The CDR3 loop is CASSFFPGGDTYEQYF. The CDR3 DNA reads TGTGCCAGCAGCTTTTTCCCGGGGGGTGACACCTACGAGCAGTACTTC.

The table lists this clone with a few counts. Other nucleotide sequences in the sample specify the same CDR3. The CDR3 nucleotides are TGTGCCAGCAGAGGGACAGGTAGCAATCAGCCCCAGCATTTT. It yields the protein CASRGTGSNQPQHF. The chain links TRBV2 to TRBJ1-5, with 8 bases identical to TRBD1. Looked up from germline, CDR1 is SNHLY and CDR2 is FYNNEI. The CDR3 runs 14 residues. Unmatched junction bases numbered 1, after V lost 6 bases and J lost 0 bases.